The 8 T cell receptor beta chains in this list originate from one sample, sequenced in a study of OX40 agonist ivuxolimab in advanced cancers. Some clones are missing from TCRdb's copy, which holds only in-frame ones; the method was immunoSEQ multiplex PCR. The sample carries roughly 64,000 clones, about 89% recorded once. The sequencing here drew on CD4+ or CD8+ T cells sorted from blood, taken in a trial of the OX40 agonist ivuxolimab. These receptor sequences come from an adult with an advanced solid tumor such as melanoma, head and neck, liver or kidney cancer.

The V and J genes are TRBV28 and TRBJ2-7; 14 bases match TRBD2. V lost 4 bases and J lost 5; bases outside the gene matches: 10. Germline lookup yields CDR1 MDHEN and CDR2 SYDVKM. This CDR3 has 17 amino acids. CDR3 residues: CASSWGAGTSGRDEQYF. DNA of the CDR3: TGTGCCAGCAGTTGGGGAGCCGGGACTAGCGGGAGAGACGAGCAGTACTTC.

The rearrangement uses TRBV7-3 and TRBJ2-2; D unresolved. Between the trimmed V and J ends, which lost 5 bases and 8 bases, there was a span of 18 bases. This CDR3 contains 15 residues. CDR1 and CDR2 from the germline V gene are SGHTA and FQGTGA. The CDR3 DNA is TGTGCCAGCAGCCTCCATGGGCCTCCTGGGGGGGAGCTGTTTTTT. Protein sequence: CASSLHGPPGGELFF.

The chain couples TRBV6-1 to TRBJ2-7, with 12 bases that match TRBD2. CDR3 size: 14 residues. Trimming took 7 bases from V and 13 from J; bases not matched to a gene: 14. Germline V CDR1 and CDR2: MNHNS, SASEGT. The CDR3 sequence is CASMEVASGRAKYF. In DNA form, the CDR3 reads TGTGCCAGCATGGAGGTGGCTAGCGGGAGGGCGAAATACTTC.

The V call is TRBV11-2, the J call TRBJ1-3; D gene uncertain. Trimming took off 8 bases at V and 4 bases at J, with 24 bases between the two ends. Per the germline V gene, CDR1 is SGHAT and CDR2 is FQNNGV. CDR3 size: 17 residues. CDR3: CASAGQRTGDGGNTIYF. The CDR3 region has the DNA TGTGCCAGCGCCGGCCAGCGAACGGGAGACGGGGGAAACACCATATATTTT.

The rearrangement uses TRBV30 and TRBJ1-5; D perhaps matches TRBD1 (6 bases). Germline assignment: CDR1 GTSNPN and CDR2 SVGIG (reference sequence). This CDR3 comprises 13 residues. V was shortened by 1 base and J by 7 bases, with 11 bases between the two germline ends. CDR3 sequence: CAWSGGPVQPQHF. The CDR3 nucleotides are TGTGCCTGGAGTGGGGGGCCTGTGCAGCCCCAGCATTTT.

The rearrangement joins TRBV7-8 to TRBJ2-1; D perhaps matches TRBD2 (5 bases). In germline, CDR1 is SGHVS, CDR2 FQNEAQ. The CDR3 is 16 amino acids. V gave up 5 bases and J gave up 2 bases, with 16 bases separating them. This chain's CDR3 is CASSPPLVQPYNEQFF. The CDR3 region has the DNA TGTGCCAGCAGCCCCCCACTAGTACAACCCTACAATGAGCAGTTCTTC. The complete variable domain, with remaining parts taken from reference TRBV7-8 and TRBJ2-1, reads GAGVSQSPRYKVAKRGQDVALRCDPISGHVSLFWYQQALGQGPEFLTYFQNEAQLDKSGLPSDRFFAERPEGSVSTLKIQRTQQEDSAVYLCASSPPLVQPYNEQFFGPGTRLTVL.

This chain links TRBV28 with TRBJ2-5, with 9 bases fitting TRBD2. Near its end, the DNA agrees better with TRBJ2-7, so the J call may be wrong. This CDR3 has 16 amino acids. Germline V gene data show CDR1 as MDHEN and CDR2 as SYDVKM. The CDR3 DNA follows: TGTGCCAGCAGTTTGGAAGCGGGGGGTAGCTCCTACGAGCAGTACTTC. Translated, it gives CASSLEAGGSSYEQYF.

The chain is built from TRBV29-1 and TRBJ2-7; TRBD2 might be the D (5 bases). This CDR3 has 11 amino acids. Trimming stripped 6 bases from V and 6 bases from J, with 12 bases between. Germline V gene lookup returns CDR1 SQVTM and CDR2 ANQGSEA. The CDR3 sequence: CSVRTVVEQYF. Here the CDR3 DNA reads TGCAGCGTCAGGACTGTTGTCGAGCAGTACTTC.